The present TCR beta chain was sequenced within a study of shared clonotypes between healthy human individuals. Germline V lookup: CDR1 MDHEN, CDR2 SYDVKM. With V trimmed by 5 bases and J by 4 bases, 13 bases remained unmatched. The CDR3 length is 16 residues. The test was conducted at deep level. Each cell subset's genomic DNA was divided evenly among several immunoSEQ plates. Unsorted PBMC replicate PCRs drew on around 300 ng DNA, representing tens of thousands of T cell genomes. Clones were read by immunoSEQ multiplex PCR, and TCRdb kept only the in-frame ones, dropping some. This table holds 490,000 or so clones, 70% to 80% found once. Only Caucasian adults living in Nashville, Tennessee made up the donor group.

The chain employs TRBV28 and TRBJ1-2; 7 nucleotides match TRBD1. This TCR derives from a woman in her 40s in good health. Some clones in this sample may be carry-over from other donors' samples. The sample comprised PBMCs. CDR3 loop: CASSRTTGTLFYGYTF. The CDR3 nucleotides read TGTGCCAGCAGTCGTACGACAGGGACCCTCTTCTATGGCTACACCTTC.